This T cell receptor beta chain was captured in a study of blood T cells in healthy people across ages. The study's findings and limits: Diversity was estimated from one million T cells, and these estimates were considered underestimates. More naive CD4+ cells and higher diversity marked long-lived donors relative to aged donors. As age increased, TCR beta diversity per million T cells fell in a roughly linear fashion.

The CDR3 consists of 11 residues. Germline-derived CDR1 and CDR2 are MNHNY and SVGAGI (reference sequence). With respect to this clonotype: Its target is unknown.

With a J-beta primer mix and a sample-barcoded 5' primer, a second PCR ran about 7 to 12 cycles. Template switching added a 12-random-nucleotide identifier to every cDNA molecule. A single record per CDR3 protein comes from TCRdb applying MiXCR to the 5' RACE reads. Of 800,000 to 900,000 distinct CDR3 sequences in the sample, around 62% were seen once. Sequencing was carried out using blood. This clonotype was sampled from a man aged 30 to 45 in good health. V is TRBV6-6 and J is TRBJ1-2, with D perhaps TRBD1 (5 bases). CDR3 nucleotide sequence: TGTGGAACGACCCGGGGGTATGGCTACACCTTC. Amino acid sequence: CGTTRGYGYTF.